The sequence of this T cell receptor (beta chain) was determined in a study of blood T cell repertoires in COVID-19. Study information: Sites in the United States, Italy and Spain provided acute and convalescent COVID-19 samples. From T cells, B-cell-depleted T cells, or PBMCs came the material, which was cDNA or gDNA.

The CDR3 contains 12 residues. Germline values: CDR1 KGHDR, CDR2 SFDVKD. V lost 7 bases and J 5 bases, leaving 8 bases between the germline ends. In the authors' methods: Reference gene primer amplification in the assay estimated nucleated cell counts. Repertoires were generated with immunoSEQ multiplex PCR, while TCRdb's copy carries only in-frame clones and drops some. V and J calls and clone size follow that table, whereas D and trimming were derived from the DNA. The sample lists roughly 150,000 clones; around 82% were seen once. The V gene is TRBV24-1, the J gene TRBJ1-5; the D gene is possibly TRBD1 (6 bases). Material for sequencing was peripheral blood. This clonotype originated in a human donor in a cohort sampled during active COVID-19. The CDR3: CATRQGDQPQHF. The DNA for the CDR3 is TGTGCCACCAGACAGGGTGATCAGCCCCAGCATTTT.